A selection of T cell receptor beta chains follows, all from one sample in a study of regulatory T cells in long-lasting Graves disease. TCRdb processed the multiplex PCR reads anew with MiXCR; each CDR3 protein has one entry. The sample consists of about 420,000 distinct CDR3 sequences, 20% to 25% of them appearing once. Sequences were derived from peripheral blood mononuclear cells (PBMCs), sampled when the disease was refractory, from a patient treated with antithyroid drugs. The receptor source for this set is a female donor with Graves disease. Each CDR3 is given with its conserved first and last residue. A D gene is named only where the DNA matches it firmly. Size tells how often a clone was seen (once, few, many) or the class of an expanded clone, and some rows leave it out.

size: few; D: TRBD1; V: TRBV15; J: TRBJ2-1; CDR3: CATSSSLTQGVSYNEQFF; DNA: TGTGCCACCAGCAGTAGCCTAACTCAGGGGGTTTCCTACAATGAGCAGTTCTTC
size: few; D: NA; V: TRBV12-3/TRBV12-4; J: TRBJ2-7; CDR3: CASRETSSFGEQYF; DNA: TGTGCCAGCAGGGAGACTAGTTCCTTTGGCGAGCAGTACTTC
size: few; D: NA; V: TRBV7-2; J: TRBJ2-3; CDR3: CASSLYGGKPNTDTQYF; DNA: TGTGCCAGCAGCTTATATGGCGGAAAGCCCAACACAGATACGCAGTATTTT
size: NA; D: NA; V: TRBV27; J: TRBJ2-7; CDR3: CASSLSTGTYEQYF; DNA: TGTGCCAGCAGTTTATCAACAGGAACCTACGAGCAGTACTTC
size: few; D: NA; V: TRBV6-1; J: TRBJ2-5; CDR3: CASTMKETQYF; DNA: TGTGCCAGCACGATGAAAGAGACCCAGTACTTC
size: many; D: TRBD2; V: TRBV20-1; J: TRBJ2-7; CDR3: CSARGLAGAYEQYF; DNA: TGCAGTGCTAGGGGACTAGCGGGCGCCTACGAGCAGTACTTC
size: few; D: NA; V: TRBV16; J: TRBJ2-3; CDR3: CASSHRQFTDTQYF; DNA: TGTGCCAGCAGCCACAGACAGTTCACAGATACGCAGTATTTT
size: NA; D: NA; V: TRBV28; J: TRBJ2-3; CDR3: CASSQGGTTDTQYF; DNA: TGTGCCAGCAGTCAAGGGGGGACCACAGATACGCAGTATTTT
size: many; D: TRBD2; V: TRBV20-1; J: TRBJ2-5; CDR3: CSALNLAELQETQYF; DNA: TGCAGTGCGTTGAACCTAGCGGAACTCCAAGAGACCCAGTACTTC
size: NA; D: NA; V: TRBV3-2; J: TRBJ1-1; CDR3: CAISAGSTEAFF; DNA: TGTGCCATCAGTGCAGGGTCCACTGAAGCTTTCTTT
size: many; D: TRBD1; V: TRBV7-9; J: TRBJ2-7; CDR3: CASRRDRLTYEQYF; DNA: TGTGCCAGCAGAAGGGACAGGCTGACCTACGAGCAGTACTTC
size: many; D: NA; V: TRBV12-3/TRBV12-4; J: TRBJ1-5; CDR3: CASSLGERGRPHNQPQHF; DNA: TGTGCCAGCAGTTTAGGGGAGAGGGGCCGCCCGCACAATCAGCCCCAGCATTTT
size: few; D: TRBD1; V: TRBV18; J: TRBJ2-1; CDR3: CASSPKTRDSYNEQFF; DNA: TGTGCCAGCTCACCGAAAACTAGGGACAGCTACAATGAGCAGTTCTTC
size: NA; D: NA; V: TRBV6-2/TRBV6-3; J: TRBJ2-1; CDR3: CASSYSNGQGRSNEQFF; DNA: TGTGCCAGCAGTTACTCGAATGGGCAGGGACGGAGCAATGAGCAGTTCTTC
size: NA; D: NA; V: TRBV18; J: TRBJ2-5; CDR3: CASSPPGKETQYF; DNA: TGTGCCAGCTCACCGCCAGGGAAGGAGACCCAGTACTTC
size: NA; D: NA; V: TRBV11-2; J: TRBJ2-7; CDR3: CASSLDREGRSSYEQYF; DNA: TGTGCCAGCAGCTTAGATAGAGAAGGGCGGTCCTCCTACGAGCAGTACTTC
size: few; D: NA; V: TRBV5-1; J: TRBJ2-7; CDR3: CASSLMVKQYF; DNA: TGCGCCAGCAGCTTGATGGTAAAGCAGTACTTC
size: NA; D: NA; V: TRBV7-3; J: TRBJ1-1; CDR3: CASSLNPGENTEAFF; DNA: TGTGCCAGCAGCTTAAACCCGGGAGAGAACACTGAAGCTTTCTTT
size: few; D: NA; V: TRBV2; J: TRBJ2-7; CDR3: CASRGLQGNSYEQYF; DNA: TGTGCCAGCAGGGGACTACAGGGAAACTCCTACGAGCAGTACTTC
size: few; D: NA; V: TRBV7-9; J: TRBJ2-2; CDR3: CAIRVYATGELFF; DNA: TGTGCCATACGGGTCTACGCGACCGGGGAGCTGTTTTTT
size: NA; D: NA; V: TRBV4-1; J: TRBJ2-5; CDR3: CASSPTTPSETQYF; DNA: TGCGCCAGCAGCCCAACGACACCTTCGGAGACCCAGTACTTC
size: NA; D: TRBD1; V: TRBV6-2/TRBV6-3; J: TRBJ2-7; CDR3: CASSWVGDRVSYEQYF; DNA: TGTGCCAGCAGTTGGGTGGGGGACAGGGTTTCCTACGAGCAGTACTTC
size: NA; D: NA; V: TRBV7-2; J: TRBJ1-1; CDR3: CASSQAGGMNTEAFF; DNA: TGTGCCAGCAGCCAGGCGGGGGGAATGAACACTGAAGCTTTCTTT
size: few; D: TRBD2; V: TRBV6-2/TRBV6-3; J: TRBJ2-7; CDR3: CASSSLGTTSGRTYEQYF; DNA: TGTGCCAGCAGTTCCTTGGGAACGACTAGCGGGAGGACCTACGAGCAGTACTTC
size: few; D: TRBD2; V: TRBV6-1; J: TRBJ2-5; CDR3: CASSRATSGKETQYF; DNA: TGTGCCAGCAGCCGCGCGACTAGCGGGAAAGAGACCCAGTACTTC
size: few; D: NA; V: TRBV6-1; J: TRBJ2-7; CDR3: CATSGASYEQYF; DNA: TGTGCCACCTCCGGGGCCTCCTACGAGCAGTACTTC
size: NA; D: TRBD1; V: TRBV5-1; J: TRBJ1-4; CDR3: CASSIGQGATNEKLFF; DNA: TGCGCCAGCAGTATAGGACAGGGTGCAACTAATGAAAAACTGTTTTTT
size: few; D: NA; V: TRBV20-1; J: TRBJ1-2; CDR3: CSALNPRGDGYTF; DNA: TGCAGTGCCCTGAACCCCCGAGGAGATGGCTACACCTTC
size: NA; D: NA; V: TRBV11-3; J: TRBJ2-1; CDR3: CASSSGYEQFF; DNA: TGTGCCAGCAGCTCCGGATATGAGCAGTTCTTC
size: NA; D: NA; V: TRBV6-1; J: TRBJ1-3; CDR3: CASSRGGGNTIYF; DNA: TGTGCCAGCAGTCGCGGGGGGGGAAACACCATATATTTT
size: many; D: TRBD2; V: TRBV6-4; J: TRBJ2-7; CDR3: CASSDSGTRDEQYF; DNA: TGTGCCAGCAGTGACTCGGGGACTAGAGACGAGCAGTACTTC
size: NA; D: NA; V: TRBV29-1; J: TRBJ1-2; CDR3: CSVVRGAQGYTF; DNA: TGCAGCGTTGTTAGAGGGGCCCAAGGCTACACCTTC
size: many; D: NA; V: TRBV12-3/TRBV12-4; J: TRBJ2-7; CDR3: CASSPLLAHEQYF; DNA: TGTGCCAGCAGTCCATTACTAGCTCACGAGCAGTACTTC
size: NA; D: TRBD1; V: TRBV7-2; J: TRBJ1-5; CDR3: CASSPLPDRGYQPQHF; DNA: TGTGCCAGCAGCCCTCTTCCGGACAGGGGGTATCAGCCCCAGCATTTT
size: few; D: NA; V: TRBV5-1; J: TRBJ1-1; CDR3: CASGGDGNTEAFF; DNA: TGCGCCAGCGGTGGGGACGGGAACACTGAAGCTTTCTTT
size: many; D: NA; V: TRBV2; J: TRBJ1-2; CDR3: CASSVNRDGYTF; DNA: TGTGCCAGCAGTGTAAACAGGGATGGCTACACCTTC
size: many; D: TRBD2; V: TRBV6-1; J: TRBJ2-7; CDR3: CASSELAGASYEQYF; DNA: TGTGCCAGCAGTGAACTAGCGGGTGCCTCCTACGAGCAGTACTTC
size: many; D: TRBD1; V: TRBV7-2; J: TRBJ1-1; CDR3: CASSQGQLALEAFF; DNA: TGTGCCAGCAGCCAGGGACAGTTGGCCCTTGAAGCTTTCTTT
size: many; D: TRBD1; V: TRBV2; J: TRBJ1-1; CDR3: CASTYRGNTEAFF; DNA: TGTGCCAGCACCTACAGGGGGAACACTGAAGCTTTCTTT
size: many; D: TRBD2; V: TRBV2; J: TRBJ2-5; CDR3: CASGGLAGGKETQYF; DNA: TGTGCCAGCGGCGGACTAGCGGGTGGGAAAGAGACCCAGTACTTC
size: NA; D: TRBD1; V: TRBV27; J: TRBJ1-5; CDR3: CASSIRGRAQPQHF; DNA: TGTGCCAGCAGTATCAGGGGGCGAGCGCAGCCCCAGCATTTT
size: many; D: NA; V: TRBV7-2; J: TRBJ2-2; CDR3: CASSLALAPGELFF; DNA: TGTGCCAGCAGCCTAGCACTGGCACCCGGGGAGCTGTTTTTT
size: few; D: TRBD1; V: TRBV18; J: TRBJ1-1; CDR3: CASSVDGTGEAFF; DNA: TGTGCCAGCTCAGTGGACGGGACAGGTGAAGCTTTCTTT
size: many; D: NA; V: TRBV28; J: TRBJ2-5; CDR3: CASSLSTGVLETQYF; DNA: TGTGCCAGCAGTTTATCAACGGGAGTGCTTGAGACCCAGTACTTC
size: many; D: NA; V: TRBV12-5; J: TRBJ2-5; CDR3: CASGRSGQETQYF; DNA: TGTGCTAGTGGTAGGTCAGGACAAGAGACCCAGTACTTC
size: NA; D: NA; V: TRBV20-1; J: TRBJ1-1; CDR3: CSASDRKNTEAFF; DNA: TGCAGTGCTAGCGACAGAAAGAACACTGAAGCTTTCTTT